These T cell receptor beta chains were read from a single sample in a study of blood T cell repertoires in COVID-19. TCRdb keeps only in-frame clones here, not all; method: immunoSEQ multiplex PCR. The repertoire includes 200,000 to 300,000 clones, approximately 92% of them detected once, and just over 2.5% sits in the top ten. Sequenced material: peripheral blood. The source is a person under 35 with COVID-19, enrolled during active disease. The CDR3 runs from the conserved cysteine through the conserved F or W. A D gene is named only where the DNA matches it firmly. Some rows have no size entry. The others give once, few or many, or a class for an expanded clone.

clone size: NA
D gene: NA
J gene: TRBJ2-2
V gene: TRBV28
CDR3 protein: CASSPLGRGNGELFF
CDR3 DNA: TGTGCCAGCAGTCCTTTGGGGCGTGGTAACGGGGAGCTGTTTTTT

clone size: once
D gene: TRBD2
J gene: TRBJ2-1
V gene: TRBV2
CDR3 protein: CASSLAGADEQFF
CDR3 DNA: TGTGCCAGCAGTTTAGCGGGAGCCGATGAGCAGTTCTTC

clone size: NA
D gene: NA
J gene: TRBJ1-5
V gene: TRBV5-1
CDR3 protein: CASSLDEGQPQHF
CDR3 DNA: TGCGCCAGCAGCTTGGATGAGGGTCAGCCCCAGCATTTT

clone size: NA
D gene: TRBD2
J gene: TRBJ2-2
V gene: TRBV19
CDR3 protein: CASSVTSDTGELFF
CDR3 DNA: TGTGCCAGTAGTGTCACTAGCGACACCGGGGAGCTGTTTTTT

clone size: NA
D gene: TRBD1
J gene: TRBJ2-7
V gene: TRBV4-1
CDR3 protein: CASSQTWTGQDGPYEQYF
CDR3 DNA: TGCGCCAGCAGCCAAACCTGGACAGGCCAGGACGGGCCTTACGAGCAGTACTTC

clone size: NA
D gene: NA
J gene: TRBJ2-7
V gene: TRBV18
CDR3 protein: CASSPPYSYEQYF
CDR3 DNA: TGTGCCAGCTCACCACCTTATTCTTACGAGCAGTACTTC

clone size: few
D gene: TRBD1
J gene: TRBJ2-2
V gene: TRBV5-1
CDR3 protein: CASSLVGQGAPGELFF
CDR3 DNA: TGCGCCAGCAGCTTGGTAGGCCAGGGGGCTCCTGGGGAGCTGTTTTTT

clone size: NA
D gene: NA
J gene: TRBJ2-1
V gene: TRBV7-3
CDR3 protein: CASSLIGTSTLGDNEQFF
CDR3 DNA: TGTGCCAGCAGCTTAATCGGTACCTCGACGTTAGGGGACAATGAGCAGTTCTTC

clone size: NA
D gene: TRBD1
J gene: TRBJ2-1
V gene: TRBV5-1
CDR3 protein: CASAFGQGTYNEQFF
CDR3 DNA: TGCGCCAGCGCCTTTGGACAGGGGACCTACAATGAGCAGTTCTTC

clone size: once
D gene: NA
J gene: TRBJ2-1
V gene: TRBV2
CDR3 protein: CASSEGAGTPFNEQFF
CDR3 DNA: TGTGCCAGCAGTGAGGGCGCTGGGACTCCTTTCAATGAGCAGTTCTTC

clone size: NA
D gene: NA
J gene: TRBJ2-5
V gene: TRBV7-9
CDR3 protein: CASSSGLLAEMEETQYF
CDR3 DNA: TGTGCCAGCAGCTCAGGATTATTAGCGGAAATGGAAGAGACCCAGTACTTC

clone size: NA
D gene: NA
J gene: TRBJ1-1
V gene: TRBV11-2
CDR3 protein: CASFAIRGTEAFF
CDR3 DNA: TGTGCCAGTTTCGCCATTCGGGGCACTGAAGCTTTCTTT

clone size: NA
D gene: NA
J gene: TRBJ2-3
V gene: TRBV19
CDR3 protein: CASSPFSADTQYF
CDR3 DNA: TGTGCCAGTAGTCCCTTCTCGGCAGATACGCAGTATTTT

clone size: NA
D gene: TRBD2
J gene: TRBJ2-4
V gene: TRBV5-1
CDR3 protein: CASSPLAGGTKNIQYF
CDR3 DNA: TGCGCCAGCAGCCCCCTAGCGGGAGGAACCAAAAACATTCAGTACTTC

clone size: NA
D gene: TRBD1
J gene: TRBJ1-2
V gene: TRBV5-1
CDR3 protein: CASSEGDRGSVGGYTF
CDR3 DNA: TGCGCCAGCAGCGAGGGGGACAGGGGGTCGGTAGGTGGCTACACCTTC

clone size: NA
D gene: NA
J gene: TRBJ2-1
V gene: TRBV10-1
CDR3 protein: CASSALAGNEQFF
CDR3 DNA: TGCGCCAGCAGTGCCTTGGCGGGCAATGAGCAGTTCTTC

clone size: once
D gene: TRBD1
J gene: TRBJ1-4
V gene: TRBV10-3
CDR3 protein: CAISDQGGEREKLFF
CDR3 DNA: TGTGCCATCAGTGACCAAGGGGGCGAGCGTGAAAAACTGTTTTTT

clone size: NA
D gene: TRBD1
J gene: TRBJ2-3
V gene: TRBV6-5
CDR3 protein: CASSSDREEYF
CDR3 DNA: TGTGCCAGCAGTTCGGACAGGGAAGAGTATTTT

clone size: NA
D gene: NA
J gene: TRBJ1-2
V gene: TRBV6-1
CDR3 protein: CASSDGGARGYTF
CDR3 DNA: TGTGCCAGCAGTGACGGGGGGGCCCGGGGCTACACCTTC

clone size: NA
D gene: NA
J gene: TRBJ2-3
V gene: TRBV14
CDR3 protein: CASSQVKRSAQYF
CDR3 DNA: TGTGCCAGCAGCCAAGTCAAACGGTCGGCGCAGTATTTT

clone size: NA
D gene: TRBD2
J gene: TRBJ2-7
V gene: TRBV6-4
CDR3 protein: CASSVAGGNEQYF
CDR3 DNA: TGTGCCAGCAGTGTAGCGGGAGGCAACGAGCAGTACTTC

clone size: NA
D gene: NA
J gene: TRBJ1-1
V gene: TRBV7-9
CDR3 protein: CASSLTELNTEAFF
CDR3 DNA: TGTGCCAGCAGCCTGACAGAATTGAACACTGAAGCTTTCTTT

clone size: few
D gene: NA
J gene: TRBJ2-3
V gene: TRBV5-1
CDR3 protein: CASSLEDYTDTQYF
CDR3 DNA: TGCGCCAGCAGCTTGGAGGACTACACAGATACGCAGTATTTT

clone size: NA
D gene: NA
J gene: TRBJ1-2
V gene: TRBV9
CDR3 protein: CASSAWDNPNYGYTF
CDR3 DNA: TGTGCCAGCAGCGCCTGGGACAACCCTAACTATGGCTACACCTTC

clone size: few
D gene: NA
J gene: TRBJ2-1
V gene: TRBV6-2/TRBV6-3
CDR3 protein: CASSYIRDINEQFF
CDR3 DNA: TGTGCCAGCAGTTATATTCGGGACATCAATGAGCAGTTCTTC